The clone carrying this T cell receptor beta chain was detected a few times. V gave up 5 bases and J gave up 0 bases; unmatched junction bases: 7. The germline gives CDR1 SNHLY, CDR2 FYNNEI. This CDR3 is built from 18 residues. CTLA-4 blockade using ipilimumab, together with focal radiation, was received by patients with chemo-refractory metastatic non-small-cell lung cancer. The sample comes from a study of radiotherapy plus CTLA-4 blockade in lung cancer. Across the study: Objective response rate was around 20%; disease control rate, around 33%.

Assay used: immunoSEQ multiplex PCR; TCRdb lists only in-frame clones, some missing. Of 55,000 to 65,000 clones listed, roughly three quarters are singletons. This receptor was taken from a human donor with non-small cell lung cancer who had a complete response to radiotherapy plus ipilimumab. The V and J genes are TRBV2 and TRBJ2-1; 13 bases agree with TRBD2. The specimen comprised peripheral blood, sampled from a patient treated with radiotherapy plus ipilimumab. CDR3 in amino acids: CASSRTSGSSGSYNEQFF. Written as DNA, the CDR3 is TGTGCCAGCAGTCGGACTAGCGGGAGTAGCGGCTCCTACAATGAGCAGTTCTTC.